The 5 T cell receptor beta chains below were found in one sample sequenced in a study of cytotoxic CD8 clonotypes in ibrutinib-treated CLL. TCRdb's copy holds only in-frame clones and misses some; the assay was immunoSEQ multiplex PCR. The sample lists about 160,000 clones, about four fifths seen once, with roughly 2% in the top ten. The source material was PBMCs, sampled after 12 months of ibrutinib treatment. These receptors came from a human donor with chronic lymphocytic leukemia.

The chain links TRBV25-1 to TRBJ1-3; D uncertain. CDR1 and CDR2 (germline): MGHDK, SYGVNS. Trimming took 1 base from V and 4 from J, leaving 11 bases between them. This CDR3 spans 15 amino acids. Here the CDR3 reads CASSESRISGNTIYF. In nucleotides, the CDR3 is TGTGCCAGCAGTGAATCTCGGATTTCAGGAAACACCATATATTTT. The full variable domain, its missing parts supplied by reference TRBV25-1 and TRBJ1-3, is EADIYQTPRYLVIGTGKKITLECSQTMGHDKMYWYQQDPGMELHLIHYSYGVNSTEKGDLSSESTVSRIRTEHFPLTLESARPSHTSQYLCASSESRISGNTIYFGEGSWLTVV.

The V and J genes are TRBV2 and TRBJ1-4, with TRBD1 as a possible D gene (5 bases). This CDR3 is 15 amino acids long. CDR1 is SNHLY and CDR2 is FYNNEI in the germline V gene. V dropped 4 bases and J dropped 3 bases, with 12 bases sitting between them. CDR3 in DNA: TGTGCCAGCAGTGGGATGGGGGTTGCTAATGAAAAACTGTTTTTT. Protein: CASSGMGVANEKLFF.

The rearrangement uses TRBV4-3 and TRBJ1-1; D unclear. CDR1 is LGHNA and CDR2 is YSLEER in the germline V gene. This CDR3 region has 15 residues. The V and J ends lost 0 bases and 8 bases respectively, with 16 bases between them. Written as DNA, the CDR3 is TGCGCCAGCAGCCAAGATCCCTCTGTAGGTCTGGAAGCTTTCTTT. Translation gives CASSQDPSVGLEAFF.

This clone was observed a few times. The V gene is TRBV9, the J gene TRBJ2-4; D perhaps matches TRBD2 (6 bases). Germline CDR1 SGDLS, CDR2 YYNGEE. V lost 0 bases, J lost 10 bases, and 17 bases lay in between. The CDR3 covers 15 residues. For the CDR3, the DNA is TGTGCCAGCAGCGTAGCCACGGGGGAGGCGGGGATTCAGTACTTC. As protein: CASSVATGEAGIQYF.

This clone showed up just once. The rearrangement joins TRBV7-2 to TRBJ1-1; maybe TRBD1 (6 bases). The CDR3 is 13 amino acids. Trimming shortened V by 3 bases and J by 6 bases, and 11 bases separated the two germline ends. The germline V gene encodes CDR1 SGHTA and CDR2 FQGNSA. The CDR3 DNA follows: TGTGCCAGCAGCTTTAACAGGGAAGCTGAAGCTTTCTTT. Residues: CASSFNREAEAFF. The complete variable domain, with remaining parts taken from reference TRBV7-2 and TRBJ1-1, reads GAGVSQSPSNKVTEKGKDVELRCDPISGHTALYWYRQSLGQGLEFLIYFQGNSAPDKSGLPSDRFSAERTGGSVSTLTIQRTQQEDSAVYLCASSFNREAEAFFGQGTRLTVV.